This entry concerns a single TCR beta chain. The CDR3 is made up of 17 amino acids. V was trimmed by 3 bases and J by 6 bases, leaving 22 bases between them. Germline-derived CDR1 and CDR2 are MNHEY and SVGEGT. The data are from a study of blood T cell repertoires in COVID-19. The method was immunoSEQ multiplex PCR; TCRdb's version includes in-frame clones alone and lacks a portion of them. This sample has some 110,000 clones, with roughly 85% found just once. This chain uses TRBV6-2 or TRBV6-3 with TRBJ2-3; TRBD2 is a possible D gene (5 bases). This clonotype was sampled from a man aged 50 to 59 with acute or convalescent COVID-19. Sequenced material: peripheral blood. The DNA of the CDR3 is TGTGCCAGCAGTTATAGTGCGCTCGAGGGATTTAGGGATACGCAGTATTTT. It codes for CASSYSALEGFRDTQYF.